This T cell receptor beta chain was obtained from a study of CD8+ T cells in alopecia areata. Worth noting for this clone: The target antigen is unknown.

RNA extraction and reverse transcription yielded cDNA as sequencing template. Method: immunoSEQ multiplex PCR; TCRdb's copy keeps in-frame clones and lacks some. The table has around 120,000 clones, around 60% seen once. Germline-derived CDR1 and CDR2 are MNHEY and SMNVEV (reference sequence). This CDR3 has 16 residues. V lost 2 bases and J lost 4; bases outside the gene matches: 4. Indicated treatment: oral pan-JAK inhibitor, 5-10 mg twice daily. Collected material from alopecia areata patients comprised lesional scalp punch biopsies and peripheral blood. Findings of the study overall: Just one nonresponder means the tie between baseline CD8+ expansion and response stays uncertain.

This TCR was recovered from a human donor with alopecia areata. The chain employs TRBV27 and TRBJ2-1, with 11 positions matching TRBD2. Sequenced material: CD4+ T cells sorted from blood, taken at week 4, from a patient treated with tofacitinib. CDR3 residues: CASSLALAGGYNEQFF. CDR3 DNA sequence: TGTGCCAGCAGTTTAGCGCTAGCGGGAGGTTACAATGAGCAGTTCTTC.